Listed here are 18 T cell receptor beta chains from one sample, sequenced in a study of prognosis after radiotherapy for stage I lung cancer (dated by TCRdb to about 2021). The sequencer listed for this sample is Illumina HiSeq 3000. Two rounds of multiplex PCR were performed to amplify the TCR beta CDR3 region from genomic DNA. The first PCR round used primers specific to each TRBV and TRBJ gene, and the primer sequences were filed in Chinese patent CN105087789A. The public reads were reanalyzed by TCRdb: fastp trimming at Q25, MiXCR alignment, in-frame beta chains only. Rows are combined by CDR3 protein, so each entry shows the most common genes and DNA. The sample table shows approximately 22,000 distinct CDR3 sequences, and approximately 43% are seen once. Roughly a third of the sample lies in the top ten. The input for sequencing was PBMCs, taken before or after stereotactic body radiation therapy (not recorded which). The receptors were gathered from a donor aged 50 or older with non-small cell lung cancer.

Ten or more counts support this clonotype. The chain carries TRBV7-9 and TRBJ2-7; D is possibly TRBD1 (6 bases). Trimming took 4 bases from V and 3 from J, leaving 16 bases between them. Germline CDR1 is SEHNR and CDR2 is FQNEAQ (reference sequence). The CDR3 sequence is 15 residues long. CDR3 nucleotide sequence: TGTGCCAGCAGCTCCGACCTACAGGGATACTACGAGCAGTACTTC. It yields the protein CASSSDLQGYYEQYF.

The rearrangement joins TRBV4-2 to TRBJ2-3, with no clear D. V was cut by 1 base and J by 1 base, with 3 bases left in between. Germline V lookup: CDR1 LGHNA, CDR2 YNFKEQ. The CDR3 is 13 residues long. CDR3 DNA: TGTGCCAGCAGCCAAGCAGGCACAGATACGCAGTATTTT. Translation gives CASSQAGTDTQYF.

The sample holds many counts of this clonotype. The chain is built from TRBV13 and TRBJ2-3, with D possibly TRBD1 on 6 matching bases. The CDR3 spans 15 residues. V was pared by 3 bases and J by 4 bases, with 14 bases between. The V gene's germline CDR1 is PRHDT and CDR2 FYEKMQ (reference sequence). CDR3 nucleotides: TGTGCCAGCAGCTTCCGTAGGGGGTTGTCAGATACGCAGTATTTT. It encodes CASSFRRGLSDTQYF.

This clonotype was recorded many times. The chain couples TRBV11-3 to TRBJ2-3, with TRBD1 as a possible D gene (6 bases). Trimming removed 1 base from V and 7 bases from J, with 12 bases in between. This CDR3 contains 14 residues. Germline lookup yields CDR1 SGHNT and CDR2 YENEEA. CDR3 sequence reads: CASSLVQGSNTQYF. The CDR3 nucleotides read TGTGCCAGCAGCTTAGTACAGGGTTCGAATACGCAGTATTTT. Full variable domain (remainder filled in from reference TRBV11-3 and TRBJ2-3): EAGVVQSPRYKIIEKKQPVAFWCNPISGHNTLYWYLQNLGQGPELLIRYENEEAVDDSQLPKDRFSAERLKGVDSTLKIQPAELGDSAVYLCASSLVQGSNTQYFGPGTRLTVL.

With respect to this clonotype: An end of the junction differs from the germline gene, which may be a read error. V gene TRBV5-1 combines with J gene TRBJ2-3, with no clear D. The germline gives CDR1 SGHRS, CDR2 YFSETQ. The CDR3 spans 13 residues. CDR3 coding DNA: TGCGCCAGCAGCTTGTATGGTTTAGATACACAGTATTTT. Protein sequence: CASSLYGLDTQYF.

A word on this clonotype: An end of the junction does not agree with germline; a read error may underlie this. The genes are TRBV15 and TRBJ2-5; possibly TRBD1 for D (6 bases). Germline lookup yields CDR1 LNHNV and CDR2 YYDKDF (reference sequence). This CDR3 contains 15 residues. Here the CDR3 reads CTTSPIGGESETQYF. The CDR3 DNA follows: TGTACCACCAGCCCTATAGGGGGAGAATCGGAGACCCAGTACTTC. Full variable domain (outside the CDR3, taken from reference TRBV15 and TRBJ2-5): DAMVIQNPRYQVTQFGKPVTLSCSQTLNHNVMYWYQQKSSQAPKLLFHYYDKDFNNEADTPDNFQSRRPNTSFCFLDIRSPGLGDTAMYLCTTSPIGGESETQYFGPGTRLLVL.

This clonotype was counted a single time. This chain's CDR3 is CASSLRARTRGTDTQYF. CDR3 in DNA: TGTGCCAGCAGTTTAAGGGCTCGAACTAGAGGGACAGATACGCAGTATTTT. The chain joins TRBV12-3 or TRBV12-4 to TRBJ2-3; tentatively, D is TRBD2 (5 bases). The CDR3 runs to 17 residues. V lost 2 bases, J lost 3 bases, and 18 bases lay in between.

A word on this clonotype: A far larger clone differs by one base, so this is likely a read error. The gene calls are TRBV6-4 and TRBJ2-6, with D perhaps matching TRBD1 (5 bases). This CDR3 contains 17 residues. CDR1 MRHNA and CDR2 SNTAGT come from the germline V gene. CDR3 sequence (DNA): TGTGCCAGCAGTTTACGACAGACCATCTCTGGGGCCAAAGTCCTGACTTTC. Translating it yields CASSLRQTISGAKVLTF.

In nucleotides, the CDR3 is TGTGCCATCGGGAGGGGGGGACCAGCGGGAAATGAGCAGTTCTTC. As protein: CAIGRGGPAGNEQFF. V gene TRBV27 combines with J gene TRBJ2-5; the match to TRBD2 covers 8 bases. The DNA end lines up better with TRBJ2-1; the J call may be wrong. CDR1 and CDR2 (germline): MNHEY, SMNVEV (reference sequence). There are 15 residues in the CDR3.

The table lists this clonotype with many counts. The chain has TRBV20-1 and TRBJ2-3; 7 positions match TRBD1. The ends lost 1 base at V and 2 bases at J; junction bases unmatched: 6. The CDR3 totals 15 residues. Looked up from germline, CDR1 is DFQATT and CDR2 is SNEGSKA (reference sequence). The CDR3 is CSARGRDRHTDTQYF. The CDR3 coding sequence is TGCAGTGCTAGAGGTCGGGACAGACACACAGATACGCAGTATTTT.

This clonotype was detected many times. CDR3 residues: CASSGQLDQPQHF. CDR3 DNA: TGTGCCAGCAGTGGCCAACTAGATCAGCCCCAGCATTTT. The V and J genes are TRBV2 and TRBJ1-5; no reliable D call. Trimming took 4 bases from V and 5 from J, leaving 9 bases between them. Germline CDR1 and CDR2: SNHLY and FYNNEI. CDR3 length: 13 residues.

This clonotype has ten or more counts. The chain couples TRBV28 to TRBJ1-3; possible D gene TRBD1, 6 bases. The V end was cut by 2 bases, the J end by 0 bases, with 14 bases between. The CDR3 is 17 amino acids. Germline-derived CDR1 and CDR2 are MDHEN and SYDVKM. The CDR3 region is CASSLVPGEVSGNTIYF. CDR3 coding DNA: TGTGCCAGCAGTTTAGTCCCAGGGGAGGTCTCTGGAAACACCATATATTTT.

This clonotype has ten or more counts. The J gene is TRBJ1-5, the V gene TRBV4-2; D ambiguous. The CDR3 runs to 15 residues. Per germline, CDR1 LGHNA and CDR2 YNFKEQ. The germline V and J ends were trimmed by 5 bases and 3 bases, with 14 bases remaining between them. CDR3 coding DNA: TGTGCCAGCAGCTCCAGTGAATTTAACAATCAGCCCCAGCATTTT. Translating gives CASSSSEFNNQPQHF.

This clonotype ranks as medium-sized. This chain connects TRBV25-1 to TRBJ2-1; no definite D call. CDR1 is MGHDK and CDR2 is SYGVNS in the germline V gene. Trimming left V 2 bases short and J 9 bases short, with 17 bases between. This CDR3 comprises 15 residues. The DNA for the CDR3 is TGTGCCAGCAGTGAAGGATCTAGGCACCGCGGTGAGCAGTTCTTC. This encodes CASSEGSRHRGEQFF.

A note on this clonotype: A far larger clone is one nucleotide away, so this likely arose from a read error. The chain combines TRBV7-2 with TRBJ2-7; 11 nucleotides match TRBD2. Germline CDR1 and CDR2: SGHTA and FQGNSA. This CDR3 region has 17 residues. V lost 5 bases to trimming and J lost 7 bases; unmatched junction nucleotides: 16. CDR3: CASSKETSGIYGNEQYF. The CDR3 bases are TGTGCCAGCAGCAAAGAGACTAGCGGGATATATGGGAATGAGCAGTACTTC.

Only a few counts were recorded for this clonotype. This rearrangement joins TRBV7-3 to TRBJ2-1, with no clear D. The CDR3 extends over 13 amino acids. Trimming took off 5 bases at V and 6 bases at J, with 11 bases between the two ends. CDR1 and CDR2 (germline): SGHTA, FQGTGA. The CDR3 nucleotides read TGTGCCAGCAGCGAGGTAGCAGGCAATGAGCAGTTCTTC. Translation gives CASSEVAGNEQFF.

This clonotype has at least ten counts. The gene calls are TRBV5-6 and TRBJ2-5, with 9 bases aligning to TRBD2. The CDR3 sequence is 16 residues long. CDR1 is SGHDT and CDR2 is YYEEEE in the germline V gene. Trimming took 6 bases from V and 2 from J; bases not matched to a gene: 11. As DNA, the CDR3 is TGTGCCAGCAACCCGATCACTAGCGGGCCACAAGAGACCCAGTACTTC. Amino acid sequence: CASNPITSGPQETQYF.

The chain combines TRBV7-3 with TRBJ2-1; D may be TRBD2 (5 bases). This CDR3 comprises 16 residues. The V end was cut by 5 bases, the J end by 2 bases, with 16 bases between. Per germline, CDR1 SGHTA and CDR2 FQGTGA. The DNA of the CDR3 is TGTGCCAGCAGCCCAGCGCTAGCTGAAGCCTACAATGAGCAGTTCTTC. It codes for CASSPALAEAYNEQFF.